A selection of T cell receptor beta chains follows, all from one sample in a study of long-term antiretroviral therapy in people with HIV. TCRdb keeps only in-frame clones here, not all; method: immunoSEQ multiplex PCR. The table has tens of thousands of clones, over 85% seen once. The specimen was unsorted PBMCs, collected almost 6.7 years after starting antiretroviral therapy. These receptors were taken from a woman aged 35 to 49 with HIV. Both conserved end residues are part of each CDR3. The D gene is left open where the match is weak. A row's size may be missing; if present it is once, few, many or a size class.

clone size,J gene,V gene,D gene,CDR3 protein,CDR3 DNA
.,TRBJ2-5,TRBV19,.,CASSIGEGVWETQYF,TGTGCCAGTAGTATAGGTGAAGGGGTCTGGGAGACCCAGTACTTC
.,TRBJ1-2,TRBV6-5,TRBD1,CAIRTGGGYTF,TGTGCCATCAGGACAGGGGGAGGCTACACCTTC
.,TRBJ1-1,TRBV7-6,.,CASSFSVLSNTEAFF,TGTGCCAGCAGCTTTAGCGTACTTTCGAACACTGAAGCTTTCTTT
.,TRBJ1-1,TRBV30,.,CAWSEVGTEAFF,TGTGCCTGGAGTGAGGTCGGCACTGAAGCTTTCTTT
.,TRBJ2-5,TRBV6-5,TRBD2,CASSPRLAGGETQYF,TGTGCCAGCAGCCCCCGGCTAGCGGGCGGCGAGACCCAGTACTTC
.,TRBJ2-7,TRBV7-2,TRBD2,CASSLDGGINEQYF,TGTGCCAGCAGCTTAGACGGGGGGATCAACGAGCAGTACTTC
once,TRBJ1-6,TRBV14,.,CASSQNDPPLHF,TGTGCCAGCAGCCAGAACGATCCACCCCTCCACTTT
.,TRBJ1-1,TRBV7-1,.,CASSASAPGITEAFF,TGTGCCAGCAGCGCTAGCGCGCCAGGCATCACTGAAGCTTTCTTT
.,TRBJ2-7,TRBV19,.,CASSIGVGYEQYF,TGTGCCAGTAGTATCGGGGTTGGCTACGAGCAGTACTTC
.,TRBJ1-5,TRBV4-2,.,CASSQDRGSNQPQHF,TGTGCCAGCAGCCAAGATCGGGGTAGCAATCAGCCCCAGCATTTT
.,TRBJ1-4,TRBV6-1,TRBD1,CATKTGGVGEKLFF,TGTGCCACAAAGACAGGGGGCGTGGGAGAAAAACTGTTTTTT
.,TRBJ2-6,TRBV10-3,TRBD1,CAISVERQGGGANVLTF,TGTGCCATCAGTGTTGAGAGACAGGGCGGTGGGGCCAACGTCCTGACTTTC
.,TRBJ2-5,TRBV15,.,CATSRFGGAVQETQYF,TGTGCCACCAGCAGGTTCGGGGGAGCGGTGCAAGAGACCCAGTACTTC
.,TRBJ1-5,TRBV4-3,.,CASSLNRDQPQHF,TGCGCCAGCAGCCTAAACAGGGATCAGCCCCAGCATTTT
once,TRBJ2-3,TRBV5-6,.,CASSLAAGTQYF,TGTGCCAGCAGCTTGGCCGCGGGCACGCAGTATTTT
.,TRBJ2-3,TRBV13,.,CASRGEERTDTQYF,TGTGCCAGCAGAGGGGAAGAACGCACAGATACGCAGTATTTT
.,TRBJ1-6,TRBV7-8,.,CASSFKGSYNSPLHF,TGTGCCAGCAGCTTTAAAGGGTCCTATAATTCACCCCTCCACTTT
.,TRBJ1-1,TRBV6-6,.,CASRSDGNNGAFF,TGTGCCAGCAGATCCGATGGAAACAACGGAGCTTTCTTT
.,TRBJ1-5,TRBV19,TRBD1,CASRDREVSNQPQHF,TGTGCCAGCAGGGACAGGGAAGTGAGCAATCAGCCCCAGCATTTT
.,TRBJ1-2,TRBV11-2,.,CASSSPRSYGYTF,TGTGCCAGCAGCTCGCCCAGGAGCTATGGCTACACCTTC
.,TRBJ1-4,TRBV27,.,CASSRQGVGVGTGTNEKLFF,TGTGCCAGCAGTCGCCAGGGCGTAGGAGTGGGGACTGGAACTAATGAAAAACTGTTTTTT
.,TRBJ2-7,TRBV5-1,TRBD2,CASSYSGGSGEQYF,TGCGCCAGCAGCTACAGCGGGGGCTCCGGGGAGCAGTACTTC
.,TRBJ1-2,TRBV4-3,.,CASSQDREGSDGYTF,TGCGCCAGCAGCCAAGATCGAGAGGGATCGGATGGCTACACCTTC
.,TRBJ2-7,TRBV10-1,TRBD1,CASSGGQGSSYEQYF,TGCGCCAGCAGTGGGGGACAGGGGAGCTCCTACGAGCAGTACTTC
.,TRBJ2-1,TRBV5-1,TRBD2,CASFLGGSYNEQFF,TGCGCCAGCTTTTTGGGGGGGTCCTACAATGAGCAGTTCTTC
.,TRBJ1-3,TRBV30,.,CAWSEGRPGNTIYF,TGTGCCTGGAGCGAGGGACGGCCTGGAAACACCATATATTTT
.,TRBJ1-2,TRBV29-1,.,CSVDLGRANYGYTF,TGCAGCGTTGACTTGGGCAGAGCTAACTATGGCTACACCTTC
.,TRBJ2-7,TRBV27,.,CASQEGYEQYF,TGTGCCAGCCAGGAGGGCTACGAGCAGTACTTC
.,TRBJ2-7,TRBV15,TRBD1,CATSMARDRVHEQYF,TGTGCCACCAGCATGGCCCGGGACAGGGTCCACGAGCAGTACTTC
.,TRBJ1-1,TRBV7-9,.,CASSTQNTEAFF,TGTGCCAGCAGCACCCAGAACACTGAAGCTTTCTTT
.,TRBJ1-4,TRBV5-1,.,CASSYLEQGREKLFF,TGCGCCAGCAGCTACCTGGAACAGGGACGGGAAAAACTGTTTTTT
.,TRBJ2-7,TRBV19,TRBD1,CASSARQGNAYEQYF,TGTGCCAGTAGCGCGAGACAGGGGAACGCTTACGAGCAGTACTTC
.,TRBJ1-1,TRBV20-1,.,CSARVHAEAFF,TGCAGTGCTAGAGTTCACGCTGAAGCTTTCTTT
.,TRBJ1-1,TRBV6-5,.,CASSYGRTDEAFF,TGTGCCAGCAGTTACGGCAGAACAGATGAAGCTTTCTTT
.,TRBJ1-2,TRBV29-1,TRBD1,CSVSVGTGGIGYTF,TGCAGCGTTTCGGTAGGGACAGGGGGAATTGGCTACACCTTC
.,TRBJ2-3,TRBV5-1,.,CATGDISTDTQYF,TGCGCCACTGGGGACATTAGCACAGATACGCAGTATTTT
.,TRBJ1-2,TRBV4-3,.,CASSQDVHWSWGYTF,TGCGCCAGCAGCCAAGATGTCCATTGGTCTTGGGGCTACACCTTC
few,TRBJ2-5,TRBV6-5,.,CASSWTLYQETQYF,TGTGCCAGCAGTTGGACTCTGTACCAAGAGACCCAGTACTTC
.,TRBJ1-1,TRBV18,TRBD1,CASSPDYRGPTEAFF,TGTGCCAGCTCACCAGACTACAGGGGCCCCACTGAAGCTTTCTTT
.,TRBJ2-5,TRBV5-1,TRBD2,CASTTSGDSAETQYF,TGCGCCAGTACGACTAGCGGGGACTCGGCAGAGACCCAGTACTTC
.,TRBJ1-1,TRBV7-9,TRBD1,CASSLANRGLEAFF,TGTGCCAGCAGCTTAGCGAACAGGGGACTTGAAGCTTTCTTT
few,TRBJ2-7,TRBV11-2,.,CASGTPHEQYF,TGTGCCAGTGGGACCCCCCACGAGCAGTACTTC
.,TRBJ1-6,TRBV19,.,CASSLRSGQNYNSPLHF,TGTGCCAGTAGTCTAAGGTCAGGACAAAATTATAATTCACCCCTCCACTTT
.,TRBJ2-7,TRBV10-2,TRBD2,CASSGLGLAGGEQYF,TGCGCCAGCAGTGGCCTAGGACTAGCGGGAGGCGAGCAGTACTTC
.,TRBJ2-5,TRBV6-1,.,CASLRETQYF,TGTGCCAGCTTGAGGGAGACCCAGTACTTC
.,TRBJ1-6,TRBV4-1,.,CASSYSSLGRNSPLHF,TGCGCCAGCAGCTATTCAAGCCTCGGGCGCAATTCACCCCTCCACTTT
once,TRBJ1-2,TRBV6-6,.,CASSPQYGYTF,TGTGCCAGCAGTCCGCAGTATGGCTACACCTTC
medium-sized,TRBJ2-6,TRBV11-3,.,CASSLGGGGRANVLTF,TGTGCCAGCAGCTTAGGAGGGGGGGGCCGGGCCAACGTCCTGACTTTC
.,TRBJ1-6,TRBV7-2,.,CASSPGSSYNSPLHF,TGTGCCAGCAGCCCCGGGAGCTCCTATAATTCACCCCTCCACTTT
.,TRBJ1-1,TRBV30,.,CAWSVGTAEAFF,TGTGCCTGGAGTGTAGGGACGGCTGAAGCTTTCTTT
.,TRBJ1-2,TRBV6-6,.,CASSLQGPPNYGYTF,TGTGCCAGCAGTCTCCAGGGGCCTCCTAACTATGGCTACACCTTC
.,TRBJ1-5,TRBV4-1,.,CASSQDAGVAVRSQHF,TGCGCCAGCAGCCAAGACGCAGGGGTCGCGGTGAGATCCCAGCATTTT
.,TRBJ1-2,TRBV30,.,CAWSVRLANYGYTF,TGTGCCTGGAGTGTACGATTAGCTAACTATGGCTACACCTTC
once,TRBJ1-2,TRBV6-1,.,CASSEIPGRPYGYTF,TGTGCCAGCAGTGAAATCCCAGGGAGACCATATGGCTACACCTTC